One T cell receptor beta chain is described in this entry. The target antigen is unknown. The source material, RNA transcripts, was used to amplify TCR beta CDR3 regions. Researchers ran a first-round RT-PCR on the TCR CDR3 using the HTBI primer set. TCRdb passed the multiplex PCR reads through MiXCR, listing each CDR3 protein once. The sample lists over 550,000 distinct CDR3 sequences; 16% were seen once. V lost 3 bases and J 3 bases, leaving 15 bases between the germline ends. This CDR3 is 15 amino acids long. CDR1 is LNHDA and CDR2 is SQIVND in the germline V gene (reference sequence). The sample comes from a study of T cells in Graves' hyperthyroidism and ophthalmopathy. About the study: Initial diagnosis, before any treatment, was when peripheral blood was collected. Findings and limits, study-wide: Model output signaled ophthalmopathy a median approximately six months ahead of onset.

Every diagnosis used clinical symptoms, serum thyroxine and TRAb, thyroid ultrasound and orbital computed tomography. The sample was blood. The sequence was obtained from a woman under 30 with Graves' hyperthyroidism. The V call is TRBV19, the J call TRBJ2-7, with D hard to call. This chain's CDR3 is CASSILGDPIYEQYF. The CDR3 DNA is TGTGCCAGTAGTATTCTTGGGGATCCGATCTACGAGCAGTACTTC. Looking up the rest from reference TRBV19 and TRBJ2-7 gives the full variable domain: DGGITQSPKYLFRKEGQNVTLSCEQNLNHDAMYWYRQDPGQGLRLIYYSQIVNDFQKGDIAEGYSVSREKKESFPLTVTSAQKNPTAFYLCASSILGDPIYEQYFGPGTRLTVT.